This T cell receptor beta chain was retrieved from a study of a mutant IDH1 vaccine in newly diagnosed glioma. The CDR3 has 15 residues. V shed 7 bases and J shed 3 bases, with 16 bases lying between them. Germline loops: CDR1 SNHLY, CDR2 FYNNEI. TCRdb's copy holds only in-frame clones and misses some; the assay was immunoSEQ multiplex PCR. The sample holds tens of thousands of clones, around four fifths seen once. Worth noting for this clone: Antigen: not known.

The time point is: week 35, safety follow-up. The vaccine gave 300 ug of a 20-mer mutant IDH1 peptide subcutaneously per dose. The source material was PBMCs, sampled from a glioma patient whose treatment included an IDH1 peptide vaccine. This receptor was taken from a man younger than 45 with glioma. V gene TRBV2 combines with J gene TRBJ1-3; D is uncertain. DNA for the CDR3: TGTGCCAGCACTAAAGGATGGGGTCTTGGAAACACCATATATTTT. Protein product: CASTKGWGLGNTIYF.